The 29 T cell receptor beta chains given below trace back to one sample, sequenced in a study of blood T cells in healthy people across ages. The use of a sample-barcoded 5' primer and a J-beta primer mix characterized a second PCR of roughly 6 to 11 cycles. TCRdb re-called the 5' RACE reads with MiXCR, one entry per CDR3 protein. The table lists 1.2 million to 1.5 million distinct CDR3 sequences, around 39% of them singletons. Sequences were obtained from blood. These receptors were taken from a woman aged 18-29 years in good health.

This rearrangement joins TRBV5-1 to TRBJ1-1, with TRBD1 as a possible D gene (5 bases). Looked up from germline, CDR1 is SGHRS and CDR2 is YFSETQ. The V end lost 0 bases, the J end lost 3 bases, and 9 bases lay between the germline ends. There are 14 residues in the CDR3. Written as DNA, the CDR3 is TGCGCCAGCAGCTTGGACGGACACTACACTGAAGCTTTCTTT. Translating it yields CASSLDGHYTEAFF.

CDR3 sequence: CASRVQEHVTYEQYF. Here the CDR3 DNA reads TGTGCCAGCAGGGTTCAGGAACATGTAACCTACGAGCAGTACTTC. This chain joins TRBV12-3 or TRBV12-4 and TRBJ2-7, with no clear D. The CDR3 is 15 amino acids. V lost 6 bases to trimming and J lost 2 bases, with 17 bases between them.

Only a few counts were recorded for this clonotype. The chain is built from TRBV12-3 or TRBV12-4 and TRBJ2-1; D call uncertain. V was cut by 7 bases and J by 6 bases, with 19 bases left in between. This CDR3 is 15 amino acids long. CDR3 DNA sequence: TGTGCCAGCAACCCCAGGTCCGAGCGTAGCAATGAGCAGTTCTTC. It is translated as CASNPRSERSNEQFF.

This chain links TRBV7-2 with TRBJ2-1, with D possibly TRBD1 on 5 matching bases. Deletions cut 5 bases from V and 0 bases from J, with 17 bases between. The CDR3 is 17 amino acids. CDR1 and CDR2 from the germline V gene are SGHTA and FQGNSA. CDR3 sequence: CASSRNPRGSSYNEQFF. CDR3 in DNA: TGTGCCAGCAGCCGAAACCCTAGGGGTAGCTCCTACAATGAGCAGTTCTTC.

This clonotype has a handful of counts. V usage is TRBV7-9 and J usage is TRBJ2-4; 9 bases agree with TRBD1. This CDR3 is 13 amino acids long. Germline loops: CDR1 SEHNR, CDR2 FQNEAQ (reference sequence). The trim removed 1 base at V and 15 bases at J, leaving 7 bases unmatched. The chain's CDR3 is CASSLGLDRGWYF. The CDR3 bases are TGTGCCAGCAGCTTAGGGTTGGACAGGGGATGGTACTTC.

V and J are TRBV2 and TRBJ1-5; possible D gene TRBD1, 6 bases. The CDR3 contains 14 residues. Trimming shortened V by 6 bases and J by 3 bases, and 12 bases separated the two germline ends. CDR1 is SNHLY and CDR2 is FYNNEI in the germline V gene. The CDR3 region has the DNA TGTGCCAGCAGACCCGGACAGCTCAATCAGCCCCAGCATTTT. Its translation: CASRPGQLNQPQHF.

V gene TRBV28 combines with J gene TRBJ1-5; possibly TRBD1 for D (6 bases). Germline values: CDR1 MDHEN, CDR2 SYDVKM. The V end lost 3 bases, the J end lost 4 bases, and 16 bases lay between the germline ends. There are 16 residues in the CDR3. CDR3 sequence reads: CASSFSGGGRNQPQHF. CDR3 bases: TGTGCCAGCAGTTTCTCGGGGGGCGGACGTAATCAGCCCCAGCATTTT.

J is TRBJ2-5 and V is TRBV27, with 7 bases lining up with TRBD2. V was pared by 4 bases and J by 11 bases, with 16 bases of the junction left unmatched. CDR1 and CDR2 (germline): MNHEY, SMNVEV (reference sequence). The CDR3 covers 15 residues. The CDR3, as DNA: TGTGCCAGCAGTTCAGAACTAGCGTGGCCTCGGGAGCAGTACTTC. It encodes CASSSELAWPREQYF.

The genes are TRBV12-3 or TRBV12-4 and TRBJ2-3; 7 nucleotides align to TRBD2. The CDR3 has 14 residues. The V gene end was trimmed by 6 bases and the J gene end by 2 bases; junction bases not matched to a gene: 5. The CDR3 DNA sequence: TGTGCCAGCAGACTCGGGACTACCACAGATACGCAGTATTTT. Translation gives CASRLGTTTDTQYF.

The V and J genes are TRBV24-1 and TRBJ2-1, with TRBD2 identical over 10 bases. Germline CDR1 is KGHDR and CDR2 is SFDVKD. Unmatched junction bases numbered 5, after V lost 6 bases and J lost 1 base. The length of the CDR3 is 16 residues. The CDR3 region is CATSPSGSGSYNEQFF. The CDR3 nucleotides read TGTGCCACCAGTCCTAGCGGGAGTGGGTCCTACAATGAGCAGTTCTTC.

The table lists this clonotype with a few counts. Here the CDR3 DNA reads TGTGCCAGCAGCCAAGATGGGGCTAGCGGGGGATACGAGCAGTACTTC. It yields the protein CASSQDGASGGYEQYF. V gene TRBV3-1 combines with J gene TRBJ2-7, with TRBD2 matching over 10 bases. CDR1 LGHDT and CDR2 YNNKEL come from the germline V gene (reference sequence). The CDR3 extends over 16 amino acids. V gave up 0 bases and J gave up 4 bases; unmatched junction bases: 6.

The gene calls are TRBV28 and TRBJ2-3, with D possibly being TRBD2 (5 bases). This CDR3 spans 15 amino acids. CDR1 MDHEN and CDR2 SYDVKM come from the germline V gene. Trimming cost V 3 bases and J 6 bases, with 16 bases left between them. In nucleotides, the CDR3 is TGTGCCAGCAGTTTGAGGGTGTTCGATGCGGATACGCAGTATTTT. Translation: CASSLRVFDADTQYF.

The gene calls are TRBV21-1 and TRBJ1-5; no DNA check was done on the table's D call, TRBD1. TRBV21-1 is shown as a pseudogene. There are 23 residues in the CDR3. The CDR3 coding sequence is TGTACCAGCAGTGTACCATTAACCCGGGACAGGCGTCGTACGGGACATAGCAATCAGCCCCAGCATTTT. It yields the protein CTSSVPLTRDRRRTGHSNQPQHF.

This clonotype has more than one count but fewer than ten. CDR3 nucleotides: TGTGCCAGCAGCTTGGGCGGGGGACTAGCGGGGATCAGCTCCTACGAGCAGTACTTC. Its protein product is CASSLGGGLAGISSYEQYF. V is TRBV7-2 and J is TRBJ2-7; 13 positions agree with TRBD2. CDR1 and CDR2 from the germline V gene are SGHTA and FQGNSA. The CDR3 length is 19 residues. After removal of 3 bases from V and 0 bases from J, the junction contained 11 bases not matched to a gene.

This clonotype was seen only a few times. The CDR3 here is CASRRDRGSYNEQFF. CDR3 sequence (DNA): TGTGCCAGCAGGAGAGACAGGGGATCCTACAATGAGCAGTTCTTC. This chain uses TRBV6-5 with TRBJ2-1; TRBD1 agrees at 8 bases. This CDR3 region has 15 residues. Germline V gene sequence: CDR1 MNHEY, CDR2 SVGAGI. Trimming took 6 bases from V and 1 from J; bases not matched to a gene: 5.

The sample holds a few counts of this clonotype. The rearrangement joins TRBV20-1 to TRBJ2-2; D may be TRBD1 (5 bases). Trimming removed 0 bases at V and 3 bases at J, with 14 bases between. Germline CDR1 DFQATT, CDR2 SNEGSKA (reference sequence). The CDR3 totals 16 residues. The CDR3 DNA sequence: TGCAGTGCTAGAGATCACGGCCAGGGTCACACCGGGGAGCTGTTTTTT. Protein product: CSARDHGQGHTGELFF.

The DNA for the CDR3 is TGCAGTGCTATCGGGGGGAGCCCTGGGGCCAACGTCCTGACTTTC. This translates into CSAIGGSPGANVLTF. The chain is built from TRBV20-1 and TRBJ2-6, with 7 bases identical to TRBD2. The CDR3 runs 15 residues. Unmatched junction bases numbered 5, after V lost 4 bases and J lost 2 bases. From germline, CDR1 is DFQATT and CDR2 SNEGSKA (reference sequence).

CDR3 sequence: CASRKRTGAAYNSPLHF. CDR3 nucleotides: TGTGCCAGCAGAAAAAGGACAGGGGCAGCCTATAATTCACCCCTCCACTTT. V gene TRBV11-2 combines with J gene TRBJ1-6; 9 bases align to TRBD1. Looked up from germline, CDR1 is SGHAT and CDR2 is FQNNGV. The CDR3 covers 17 residues. J lost 2 bases, V lost 6 bases, and 8 bases had no gene match. Looking up the rest from reference TRBV11-2 and TRBJ1-6 gives the full variable domain: EAGVAQSPRYKIIEKRQSVAFWCNPISGHATLYWYQQILGQGPKLLIQFQNNGVVDDSQLPKDRFSAERLKGVDSTLKIQPAKLEDSAVYLCASRKRTGAAYNSPLHFGNGTRLTVT.

This clonotype was seen a handful of times. The chain has TRBV27 and TRBJ1-2; D is undetermined. The CDR3 sequence is 14 residues long. Germline values: CDR1 MNHEY, CDR2 SMNVEV (reference sequence). Trimming cost V 5 bases and J 2 bases, with 12 bases left between them. CDR3 residues: CASSIGGKNYGYTF. The CDR3, as DNA: TGTGCCAGCAGTATAGGAGGCAAAAACTATGGCTACACCTTC.

The sample holds many counts of this clonotype. The V gene is TRBV7-9, the J gene TRBJ1-1; perhaps TRBD1 as D (5 bases). Germline V gene data show CDR1 as SEHNR and CDR2 as FQNEAQ (reference sequence). V was shortened by 3 bases and J by 5 bases, with 10 bases between the two germline ends. This CDR3 spans 13 amino acids. CDR3 residues: CASSFAGQTEAFF. The CDR3 region has the DNA TGTGCCAGCAGCTTTGCGGGGCAGACTGAAGCTTTCTTT.

This clonotype has ten or more counts. V gene TRBV10-3 combines with J gene TRBJ2-1; weak D call: TRBD1 (5 bases). The CDR3 has 14 residues. V was pared by 10 bases and J by 12 bases, with 25 bases between. Germline CDR1 ENHRY, CDR2 SYGVKD. This CDR3 reads CANNGGPGYCGQFF. CDR3 bases: TGTGCCAACAACGGTGGGCCAGGGTATTGTGGGCAGTTCTTC.

This clonotype was detected a few times. The chain couples TRBV28 to TRBJ1-6, with D tentatively TRBD1 (6 bases). Trimming shortened V by 2 bases and J by 8 bases, and 13 bases separated the two germline ends. Germline V lookup: CDR1 MDHEN, CDR2 SYDVKM. CDR3 length: 15 amino acids. CDR3 nucleotides: TGTGCCAGCAGTTTAGACCGGACAGCTTATTCACCCCTCCACTTT. This gives the protein CASSLDRTAYSPLHF. Full variable domain (outside the CDR3, taken from reference TRBV28 and TRBJ1-6): DVKVTQSSRYLVKRTGEKVFLECVQDMDHENMFWYRQDPGLGLRLIYFSYDVKMKEKGDIPEGYSVSREKKERFSLILESASTNQTSMYLCASSLDRTAYSPLHFGNGTRLTVT.

This clonotype was found a few times. The rearrangement links TRBV11-1 to TRBJ2-1; 12 bases are shared with TRBD2. Germline V gene lookup returns CDR1 SGHAT and CDR2 FQDESV (reference sequence). V was clipped by 4 bases and J by 4 bases; unmatched bases: 11. CDR3 length: 18 residues. CDR3: CASSYGLAGTYTYNEQFF. CDR3 DNA: TGTGCCAGCAGCTATGGACTAGCGGGAACTTATACTTACAATGAGCAGTTCTTC.

This clonotype has only a few counts. The V call is TRBV5-1, the J call TRBJ2-6; D remains ambiguous. V lost 2 bases to trimming and J lost 2 bases, with 11 bases between them. The CDR3 sequence is 16 residues long. CDR1 and CDR2 from the germline V gene are SGHRS and YFSETQ. The CDR3 is CASSFWALTGANVLTF. The DNA for the CDR3 is TGCGCCAGCAGCTTTTGGGCACTCACTGGGGCCAACGTCCTGACTTTC.

This clonotype was seen a few times. J is TRBJ2-5 and V is TRBV25-1; D unresolved. The V end lost 9 bases, the J end lost 5 bases, and 19 bases lay between the germline ends. CDR1 is MGHDK, CDR2 SYGVNS, per germline. The CDR3 runs 14 residues. For the CDR3, the DNA is TGTGCCAGTCACGGCCCAGACATCTACGAGACCCAGTACTTC. Its translation: CASHGPDIYETQYF.

The gene calls are TRBV12-3 or TRBV12-4 and TRBJ1-3, with 10 bases aligning to TRBD1. V shed 3 bases and J 1 base; nucleotides not matched to a gene: 3. The length of the CDR3 is 16 residues. CDR3 sequence (DNA): TGTGCCAGCAGTTTGCGGACAGGGGGATCTGGAAACACCATATATTTT. Protein product: CASSLRTGGSGNTIYF.

The chain uses TRBV2 and TRBJ1-2; D is uncertain. Trimming pared 3 bases from V and 4 bases from J, leaving 15 bases between. Germline CDR1 and CDR2: SNHLY and FYNNEI. This CDR3 region has 15 residues. The DNA for the CDR3 is TGTGCCAGCAGTGACTCTGGAGTAGGTGGCTATGGCTACACCTTC. Protein: CASSDSGVGGYGYTF.

This rearrangement joins TRBV27 to TRBJ1-2, with TRBD1 as a possible D gene (5 bases). Germline V gene data show CDR1 as MNHEY and CDR2 as SMNVEV (reference sequence). V lost 6 bases, J lost 4 bases, and 18 bases lay in between. The CDR3 length is 15 residues. CDR3 nucleotides: TGTGCCAGCAGACTAACTCGGGACTTCAGCTATGGCTACACCTTC. Protein: CASRLTRDFSYGYTF.

This clonotype was seen a few times. The chain combines TRBV11-1 with TRBJ2-7; no reliable D call. The CDR3 is made up of 14 amino acids. Germline CDR1 is SGHAT and CDR2 is FQDESV (reference sequence). V lost 0 bases to trimming and J lost 2 bases, with 8 bases between them. DNA of the CDR3: TGTGCCAGCAGCTTAGCGGGTTACACCTACGAGCAGTACTTC. Translated: CASSLAGYTYEQYF.